Listed below are T cell receptor beta chains from one sample, sequenced in a study of OX40 agonist ivuxolimab in advanced cancers. Sequencing was performed with immunoSEQ multiplex PCR; in TCRdb, only in-frame clones are kept and a portion is missing. The table has some 60,000 clones, under 95% seen once; the top ten hold more than 13%. The sequencing here drew on CD4+ or CD8+ T cells sorted from blood, taken in a trial of the OX40 agonist ivuxolimab. Receptors were obtained from an adult with an advanced solid tumor such as melanoma, head and neck, liver or kidney cancer. CDR3s include the opening cysteine and the closing phenylalanine or tryptophan. Fields, in order: clone size, J gene, D gene, V gene, CDR3 DNA, CDR3 protein. A D gene is named only where the DNA matches it firmly. Size values are once, few and many counts, or a class for expanded clones, and some rows have none.

>NA|TRBJ2-7|TRBD2|TRBV7-2
TGTGCCAGCAGCCAAGCTAGCGGGAGGGGCTACGAGCAGTACTTC
CASSQASGRGYEQYF
>once|TRBJ2-1|NA|TRBV6-6
TGTGCCAGCCGGGAAAACAATGAGCAGTTCTTC
CASRENNEQFF
>NA|TRBJ1-5|NA|TRBV7-9
TGTGCCAGCAGCCTAGGGGCACAGGACAATCAGCCCCAGCATTTT
CASSLGAQDNQPQHF
>NA|TRBJ2-1|TRBD2|TRBV6-6
TGTGCCAGCAGTCCCACTAGCGGGCCTGACAATGAGCAGTTCTTC
CASSPTSGPDNEQFF
>few|TRBJ2-5|NA|TRBV11-3
TGTGCCAGCAGCTCCCGGGTAAACGTGGAGACCCAGTACTTC
CASSSRVNVETQYF
>NA|TRBJ1-3|NA|TRBV2
TGTGCCAGCAGTGAAGCGCGAGGAAACACCATATATTTT
CASSEARGNTIYF
>few|TRBJ2-4|NA|TRBV6-1
TGTGCCATCACAGGGTCAGAAGCCAAAAACATTCAGTACTTC
CAITGSEAKNIQYF
>NA|TRBJ2-5|NA|TRBV5-4
TGTGCCAGCAGCTTGGTTGGGTCCGGAGGGGAGACCCAGTACTTC
CASSLVGSGGETQYF
>NA|TRBJ1-5|NA|TRBV6-1
TGTGCCAGCACGGGGGAGAGGAGCAATCAGCCCCAGCATTTT
CASTGERSNQPQHF
>NA|TRBJ2-1|NA|TRBV27
TGTGCCAGCAGTCCGACATTTTGGGGATACAATGAGCAGTTCTTC
CASSPTFWGYNEQFF
>NA|TRBJ2-7|NA|TRBV9
TGTGCCAGCAGCGTAGACGGCTACGAGCAGTACTTC
CASSVDGYEQYF
>NA|TRBJ1-5|NA|TRBV7-9
TGTGCCAGCAGCCCTACAGGGTCCAATCAGCCCCAGCATTTT
CASSPTGSNQPQHF
>NA|TRBJ1-1|NA|TRBV7-8
TGTGCCAGCAGCTTAGGGGGGGAAGCTTTCTTT
CASSLGGEAFF
>NA|TRBJ2-1|TRBD2|TRBV18
TGTGCCAGCTCACCGCGGGGGACTAGCGGGAGTAATGAGCAGTTCTTC
CASSPRGTSGSNEQFF
>few|TRBJ1-3|NA|TRBV18
TGTGCCAGCTCACCCCTCCGGGACACCATATATTTT
CASSPLRDTIYF
>NA|TRBJ2-5|NA|TRBV7-9
TGTGCCAGCAGCCAAGTAGAGACCCAGTACTTC
CASSQVETQYF
>NA|TRBJ1-2|NA|TRBV7-6
TGTGCCAGCAGCTTAGCTTCTACACTCTATGGCTACACCTTC
CASSLASTLYGYTF
>NA|TRBJ2-7|TRBD2|TRBV6-5
TGTGCCAGCAGTTACGCTAGCGGCGGGCCCTACGAGCAGTACTTC
CASSYASGGPYEQYF
>once|TRBJ2-7|NA|TRBV7-8
TGTGCCAGCAGCTTACTCGTCTTCTCCTACGAGCAGTACTTC
CASSLLVFSYEQYF
>NA|TRBJ1-3|NA|TRBV6-6
TGTGCCAGCAGAAGGTTTGGAAACACCATATATTTT
CASRRFGNTIYF
>NA|TRBJ2-2|TRBD2|TRBV6-6
TGTGCCAGCAGTCTGTTAGCGGGAGGCACCGGGGAGCTGTTTTTT
CASSLLAGGTGELFF
>NA|TRBJ2-1|TRBD2|TRBV4-2
TGTGCCAGCAGCCAAGTCGGGACTAGCGGACCCCACAATGAGCAGTTCTTC
CASSQVGTSGPHNEQFF
>NA|TRBJ1-3|NA|TRBV18
TGTGCCAGCTCAGAGCAGGGGATCCTCTCTGGAAACACCATATATTTT
CASSEQGILSGNTIYF
>NA|TRBJ1-2|NA|TRBV28
TGTGCCAGCAGTTCCCCTAAGAACTATGGCTACACCTTC
CASSSPKNYGYTF
>once|TRBJ1-5|NA|TRBV21-1
TGTGCCAGCAGCCCGGCCCCTGGTCAGCCCCAGCATTTT
CASSPAPGQPQHF
>NA|TRBJ1-5|NA|TRBV2
TGTGCCAGCAGGGCACAGGCACCGAGCAATCAGCCCCAGCATTTT
CASRAQAPSNQPQHF
>NA|TRBJ2-6|TRBD2|TRBV4-2
TGTGCCAGCAGCCAAGCGGGAGGGCGATCTGGGGCCAACGTCCTGACTTTC
CASSQAGGRSGANVLTF
>few|TRBJ2-5|TRBD2|TRBV11-3
TGTGCCAGCAGCCTAGGGGTTGGCGGGGGGAAAGAGACCCAGTACTTC
CASSLGVGGGKETQYF
>once|TRBJ2-6|TRBD1|TRBV7-2
TGTGCCAGCAGCGGGAGACAGGGGGCGCCCTACTCTGGGGCCAACGTCCTGACTTTC
CASSGRQGAPYSGANVLTF
>NA|TRBJ1-2|NA|TRBV18
TGTGCCAGCTCACCGAGCTTACAGGGCTCGTATGGCTACACCTTC
CASSPSLQGSYGYTF
>NA|TRBJ2-7|TRBD1|TRBV5-1
TGCGCCAGCAGCCCGAAGACAGGGGTATCCTACGAGCAGTACTTC
CASSPKTGVSYEQYF
>once|TRBJ1-4|NA|TRBV18
TGTGCCAGCTCACCAGGACAGCTTAAACTGTTTTTT
CASSPGQLKLFF
>few|TRBJ2-1|NA|TRBV4-1
TGCGCCGCGGGACGGGACCTATTCAGCAATGAGCAGTTCTTC
CAAGRDLFSNEQFF
>NA|TRBJ2-7|NA|TRBV28
TGTGCCAGCAGCCCCAGCGTCCCCTACGAGCAGTACTTC
CASSPSVPYEQYF
>once|TRBJ1-2|NA|TRBV6-5
TGTGCCAGCAGTTACGCTCGGTACAGATCATATGGCTACACCTTC
CASSYARYRSYGYTF
>NA|TRBJ2-2|TRBD1|TRBV15
TGTGCCACCAGGCCCCGGGACAGGGGGCAGCTTGACACCGGGGAGCTGTTTTTT
CATRPRDRGQLDTGELFF
>NA|TRBJ1-1|NA|TRBV9
TGTGCCAGCAGCGCCTCGGGAGGGAGGACTGAAGCTTTCTTT
CASSASGGRTEAFF
>NA|TRBJ2-3|TRBD1|TRBV2
TGTGCCAGCAGTAAAGGACAGGGGGTTTTCACAGATACGCAGTATTTT
CASSKGQGVFTDTQYF
>NA|TRBJ2-5|TRBD1|TRBV5-1
TGCGCCAGCAGCCGGCGAGGGACAGCACAAGAGACCCAGTACTTC
CASSRRGTAQETQYF
>NA|TRBJ2-1|NA|TRBV7-2
TGTGCCAGCAGCTTAGGTAGCTCCTACAATGAGCAGTTCTTC
CASSLGSSYNEQFF
>NA|TRBJ2-2|NA|TRBV5-6
TGTGCCAGCAGCTTTCGTCCGGGATCGAACACCGGGGAGCTGTTTTTT
CASSFRPGSNTGELFF
>NA|TRBJ2-3|NA|TRBV20-1
TGCAGTGCTAGTCGGGAAGATACGCAGTATTTT
CSASREDTQYF
>NA|TRBJ2-4|NA|TRBV5-1
TGCGCCAGCAGCTTGGAGGGAAACATTCAGTACTTC
CASSLEGNIQYF
>NA|TRBJ1-6|TRBD1|TRBV4-3
TGCGCCAGCACCTTACAGGGGGCGTCCTATAATTCACCCCTCCACTTT
CASTLQGASYNSPLHF
>NA|TRBJ2-2|TRBD1|TRBV7-2
TGTGCCAGCAGCTTAGACAGGGGTGGCACCGGGGAGCTGTTTTTT
CASSLDRGGTGELFF
>NA|TRBJ2-3|NA|TRBV9
TGTGCCAGCAGCGTAGGGGGAGGTGGCACAGATACGCAGTATTTT
CASSVGGGGTDTQYF
>once|TRBJ2-3|TRBD1|TRBV6-5
TGTGCCAGTCGGGACAGGGGAGCAGATACGCAGTATTTT
CASRDRGADTQYF
>NA|TRBJ1-5|NA|TRBV19
TGTGCCAGTAGTATCAATTATAGCAATCAGCCCCAGCATTTT
CASSINYSNQPQHF
>NA|TRBJ2-2|NA|TRBV28
TGTGCCAGCAGTTTCGTAAGGTCCCCCTGGCCCCCCGAGCTGTTTTTT
CASSFVRSPWPPELFF
>NA|TRBJ2-3|TRBD2|TRBV7-2
TGTGCCAGCAGCGCCGGGCTAGCGGGATACGTTGATACGCAGTATTTT
CASSAGLAGYVDTQYF
>NA|TRBJ1-5|NA|TRBV6-1
TGTGCCAGCAGTGTGAGTCAGCCCCAGCATTTT
CASSVSQPQHF
>NA|TRBJ2-3|NA|TRBV11-2
TGTGCCAGCAGTTACGATAGCACAGATACGCAGTATTTT
CASSYDSTDTQYF
>NA|TRBJ1-3|NA|TRBV11-3
TGTGCCAGCAGCCATGGAAACACCATATATTTT
CASSHGNTIYF
>NA|TRBJ2-3|TRBD1|TRBV5-1
TGCGCCAGCAGCTTGGTTGGACAGGGGGGCACAGATACGCAGTATTTT
CASSLVGQGGTDTQYF
>NA|TRBJ2-1|TRBD2|TRBV6-6
TGTGCCAGCAGTTACCGGCTAGCGGGAGACAATGAGCAGTTCTTC
CASSYRLAGDNEQFF
>NA|TRBJ2-7|TRBD2|TRBV5-1
TGCGCCAGCAGCAAGGAGGGACTAGCGGGAGCCGAGCAGTACTTC
CASSKEGLAGAEQYF
>NA|TRBJ1-5|NA|TRBV18
TGTGCCAGCTCACCACTCCGGGGGGACAATCAGCCCCAGCATTTT
CASSPLRGDNQPQHF
>NA|TRBJ2-5|NA|TRBV28
TGTGCCAGCAGTTTGGCTGAGACCCAGTACTTC
CASSLAETQYF
>NA|TRBJ2-7|TRBD2|TRBV7-2
TGTGCCAGCAGCCTCGGACTAGCCTACGAGCAGTACTTC
CASSLGLAYEQYF
>NA|TRBJ2-7|NA|TRBV7-2
TGTGCCAGCAGCTTTCGGGGCGGCGAGCAGTACTTC
CASSFRGGEQYF